This T cell receptor (beta chain) was identified in a study of cytomegalovirus exposure and HLA in healthy donors. A word on this clone: As yet, its antigen is unknown.

PCR employed 60 Vbeta and 13 Jbeta primers. Produced via immunoSEQ multiplex PCR; TCRdb's table is partial and in-frame only. Its table lists roughly 150,000 clones. The CDR3 is 14 amino acids. Looked up from germline, CDR1 is GTSNPN and CDR2 is SVGIG (reference sequence). Trimming took 2 bases from V and 5 from J; bases not matched to a gene: 5. Overall study results and limits: One variant, a missense change in DCLRE1C, was linked in a later analysis to TCR beta V- and J-gene trimming.

Sequenced: PBMCs. This chain uses TRBV30 with TRBJ2-1; TRBD2 aligns across 8 bases. The sequence came from a woman between 45 and 60 years old in good health and CMV-seronegative. CDR3 sequence (DNA): TGTGCCTGGAGTTTGGGACTAGGGAACAATGAGCAGTTCTTC. The encoded protein is CAWSLGLGNNEQFF.